One sample yielded the 16 T cell receptor beta chains listed below, sequenced in a study of T cells after yellow fever vaccination. Each CDR3 protein gets one entry after TCRdb re-called the 5' RACE reads with MiXCR. The sample lists a few hundred thousand distinct CDR3 sequences, approximately 4% occurring once. This specimen was PBMCs, taken 15 days after the yellow fever booster vaccination. These receptors originate from a man between 18 and 35 years old who received the YFV17D yellow fever vaccine.

This clonotype was recorded many times. The chain joins TRBV7-6 to TRBJ1-1; tentatively, D is TRBD1 (5 bases). Germline V gene data show CDR1 as SGHVS and CDR2 as FNYEAQ. The CDR3 runs 13 residues. V was shortened by 6 bases and J by 4 bases, with 12 bases between the two germline ends. The CDR3 region is CASSLNRFTEAFF. The CDR3 coding sequence is TGTGCCAGCAGTTTGAACAGGTTCACTGAAGCTTTCTTT. Combining the CDR3 with reference TRBV7-6 and TRBJ1-1 gives the whole variable domain GAGVSQSPRYKVTKRGQDVALRCDPISGHVSLYWYRQALGQGPEFLTYFNYEAQQDKSGLPNDRFSAERPEGSISTLTIQRTEQRDSAMYRCASSLNRFTEAFFGQGTRLTVV.

At least ten counts were recorded for this clonotype. V usage is TRBV5-1 and J usage is TRBJ1-2; 8 bases fit TRBD1. The ends lost 4 bases at V and 2 bases at J; junction bases unmatched: 7. The CDR3 totals 15 residues. CDR1 and CDR2 from the germline V gene are SGHRS and YFSETQ. The CDR3 coding sequence is TGCGCCAGCAGCCGAGGGACAGGTCGGAACTATGGCTACACCTTC. This encodes CASSRGTGRNYGYTF.

This clonotype was seen a few times. CDR3 protein: CASSFDRPPYGYTF. The CDR3 nucleotides are TGTGCCAGCAGTTTCGACAGGCCTCCCTATGGCTACACCTTC. The V gene is TRBV6-5, the J gene TRBJ1-2; D may be TRBD1 (6 bases). There are 14 residues in the CDR3. Trimming removed 4 bases at V and 4 bases at J, with 13 bases between. Germline V CDR1 and CDR2: MNHEY, SVGAGI.

This clonotype occurred a few times. The chain is built from TRBV30 and TRBJ2-7, with 7 bases lining up with TRBD2. The CDR3 contains 14 residues. V dropped 5 bases and J dropped 3; count of bases not matched to a gene: 10. CDR1 is GTSNPN, CDR2 SVGIG, per germline (reference sequence). The CDR3 DNA reads TGTGCCTGGGTTGGGAGGGGAAAGTTCTACGAGCAGTACTTC. Its translation: CAWVGRGKFYEQYF.

The chain is built from TRBV5-1 and TRBJ1-1; tentative D call: TRBD1 (5 bases). Germline V gene lookup returns CDR1 SGHRS and CDR2 YFSETQ. The ends were cut back, 4 bases at V and 0 bases at J, with 10 bases in the middle. There are 14 residues in the CDR3. CDR3 nucleotide sequence: TGCGCCAGCAGCCAACGGGGCCTGAACACTGAAGCTTTCTTT. Its translation is CASSQRGLNTEAFF.

This chain links TRBV5-1 with TRBJ1-5; 9 bases are shared with TRBD1. Germline assignment: CDR1 SGHRS and CDR2 YFSETQ. V shed 4 bases and J 0 bases; nucleotides not matched to a gene: 2. The CDR3 is made up of 15 amino acids. This CDR3 reads CASSEQGASNQPQHF. The CDR3 coding sequence is TGCGCCAGCAGCGAACAGGGGGCTAGCAATCAGCCCCAGCATTTT.

This clonotype was counted between two and nine times. This rearrangement joins TRBV7-6 to TRBJ2-7; 10 bases map to TRBD1. The germline gives CDR1 SGHVS, CDR2 FNYEAQ. V shed 5 bases and J 4 bases; nucleotides not matched to a gene: 14. This CDR3 contains 17 residues. The CDR3 is CASSPQPAGTGDYEQYF. In nucleotides, the CDR3 is TGTGCCAGCAGCCCGCAACCGGCCGGGACAGGGGATTACGAGCAGTACTTC.

This clonotype was recorded at least ten times. The chain combines TRBV4-1 with TRBJ2-3; possible D gene TRBD1, 5 bases. Germline CDR1 MGHRA, CDR2 YSYEKL. This CDR3 is built from 11 residues. V dropped 11 bases and J dropped 4 bases, with 10 bases sitting between them. CDR3 loop: CAVGAADTQYF. CDR3 DNA: TGCGCCGTTGGGGCCGCAGATACGCAGTATTTT.

This clonotype occurred a few times. The chain employs TRBV3-1 and TRBJ1-2; TRBD1 is a possible D gene (6 bases). Deletions cut 6 bases from V and 6 bases from J, with 17 bases between. Germline V lookup: CDR1 LGHDT, CDR2 YNNKEL (reference sequence). The CDR3 is 14 amino acids. This CDR3 reads CASREEGEIDGYTF. CDR3 in DNA: TGTGCCAGCAGAGAGGAGGGGGAGATAGATGGCTACACCTTC.

The chain recombines TRBV4-2 with TRBJ1-1, with TRBD1 matching 10 bases. Germline trimming cut 0 bases from V and 7 bases from J; bases unmatched to any gene: 5. This CDR3 is 15 amino acids long. The germline V gene has CDR1 LGHNA and CDR2 YNFKEQ. CDR3 DNA sequence: TGTGCCAGCAGCCAAGAGGTGCGGGACAGGGGTGAAGCTTTCTTT. Its protein product is CASSQEVRDRGEAFF.

This clonotype was found many times. The chain couples TRBV12-3 or TRBV12-4 to TRBJ2-3, with D maybe TRBD2 (5 bases). V dropped 6 bases and J dropped 0 bases, with 16 bases sitting between them. This CDR3 is 16 amino acids long. CDR3 sequence: CASSLDSTGSTDTQYF. CDR3 DNA sequence: TGTGCCAGCAGCCTCGATTCGACGGGAAGCACAGATACGCAGTATTTT.

In DNA form, the CDR3 reads TGTGCCAGCAGCCCCGGGACAGCCGCCGACACCTTC. This gives the protein CASSPGTAADTF. V is TRBV11-2 and J is TRBJ1-2; TRBD1 aligns across 7 bases. The CDR3 loop spans 12 amino acids. V lost 5 bases to trimming and J lost 12 bases; unmatched junction nucleotides: 9. The germline V gene has CDR1 SGHAT and CDR2 FQNNGV.

This clonotype has a handful of counts. The chain employs TRBV4-2 and TRBJ2-6; 12 bases fit TRBD2. The germline gives CDR1 LGHNA, CDR2 YNFKEQ. Unmatched junction bases numbered 3, after V lost 3 bases and J lost 0 bases. This CDR3 comprises 18 residues. The CDR3 protein is CASSQGLAGPSGANVLTF. The CDR3, as DNA: TGTGCCAGCAGCCAGGGACTAGCGGGCCCCTCTGGGGCCAACGTCCTGACTTTC.

Ten or more counts support this clonotype. This chain uses TRBV7-2 with TRBJ2-1; 8 nucleotides agree with TRBD2. V lost 5 bases to trimming and J lost 4 bases; unmatched junction nucleotides: 13. The CDR3 has 17 residues. The germline gives CDR1 SGHTA, CDR2 FQGNSA. The CDR3 nucleotides are TGTGCCAGCAGCCTGACCGGGGGGGCCGGATGGTACAATGAGCAGTTCTTC. Translating it yields CASSLTGGAGWYNEQFF.

This clonotype was seen ten or more times. The chain links TRBV5-1 to TRBJ1-1, with D perhaps matching TRBD1 (5 bases). Germline CDR1 SGHRS, CDR2 YFSETQ. This CDR3 has 15 residues. V gave up 2 bases and J gave up 4 bases, with 15 bases separating them. The CDR3 spells CASSLTGAGGTEAFF. In nucleotides, the CDR3 is TGCGCCAGCAGCTTAACCGGGGCGGGCGGCACTGAAGCTTTCTTT.

This clonotype appeared many times. This sequence joins TRBV5-1 and TRBJ2-1; the D gene is possibly TRBD2 (5 bases). Between the trimmed V and J ends, which lost 0 bases and 5 bases, there was a span of 9 bases. This CDR3 has 14 residues. Germline CDR1 is SGHRS and CDR2 is YFSETQ. CDR3 nucleotides: TGCGCCAGCAGCTTGGCCACTAGTGACAATGAGCAGTTCTTC. Protein product: CASSLATSDNEQFF.